These T cell receptor beta chains were read from a single sample in a study of blood T cell repertoires in COVID-19. TCRdb's copy holds only in-frame clones and misses some; the assay was immunoSEQ multiplex PCR. Of about 210,000 clones in the sample, approximately 91% were seen once. Sequenced sample: peripheral blood. Every receptor here comes from a woman between 40 and 55 years old with acute or convalescent COVID-19. Both conserved end residues are part of each CDR3. The order of the fields is CDR3 length, clone size, V gene, J gene, D gene, CDR3 DNA, CDR3 protein. D genes are given only for firm matches. A clone size is listed for some rows: how often the clone was seen (once, few, many), or a class if it is expanded.

len: 14; abundance: NA; v_gene: TRBV5-4; j_gene: TRBJ1-4; d_gene: NA; CDR3nt: TGTGCCAGCAGCTTGGGTGGGCAGAATGAAAAACTGTTTTTT; CDR3aa: CASSLGGQNEKLFF
len: 15; abundance: NA; v_gene: TRBV6-1; j_gene: TRBJ1-2; d_gene: NA; CDR3nt: TGTGCCAGCAGTGACCGTAGACACGGTCGGTATGGCTACACCTTC; CDR3aa: CASSDRRHGRYGYTF
len: 13; abundance: NA; v_gene: TRBV5-6; j_gene: TRBJ1-1; d_gene: NA; CDR3nt: TGTGCCAGCAGCTTGATTGCGGACAGTGAAGCTTTCTTT; CDR3aa: CASSLIADSEAFF
len: 14; abundance: NA; v_gene: TRBV10-3; j_gene: TRBJ1-5; d_gene: NA; CDR3nt: TGTGCCATCAGTGAACGGGACTTCAATCAGCCCCAGCATTTT; CDR3aa: CAISERDFNQPQHF
len: 13; abundance: NA; v_gene: TRBV19; j_gene: TRBJ1-1; d_gene: NA; CDR3nt: TGTGCCAGTAGTATAAATCCTGACACTGAAGCTTTCTTT; CDR3aa: CASSINPDTEAFF
len: 15; abundance: NA; v_gene: TRBV4-2; j_gene: TRBJ2-5; d_gene: TRBD2; CDR3nt: TGTGCCAGCAGCCAAGACTTAGCGGGGGGGGAGACCCAGTACTTC; CDR3aa: CASSQDLAGGETQYF
len: 15; abundance: NA; v_gene: TRBV2; j_gene: TRBJ1-2; d_gene: NA; CDR3nt: TGTGCCAGCAGTGAAGTTACAGCTAATAACTATGGCTACACCTTC; CDR3aa: CASSEVTANNYGYTF
len: 14; abundance: NA; v_gene: TRBV6-5; j_gene: TRBJ1-1; d_gene: TRBD1; CDR3nt: TGTGCCAGCAGCAAGGGGGCGAGGACCACTGAAGCTTTCTTT; CDR3aa: CASSKGARTTEAFF
len: 13; abundance: NA; v_gene: TRBV2; j_gene: TRBJ1-1; d_gene: TRBD1; CDR3nt: TGTGCCACCAGCAGGGGGGTGAACACTGAAGCTTTCTTT; CDR3aa: CATSRGVNTEAFF
len: 14; abundance: NA; v_gene: TRBV6-5; j_gene: TRBJ2-1; d_gene: NA; CDR3nt: TGTGCCAGCACCAGCAGGACACGGAACAATGAGCAGTTCTTC; CDR3aa: CASTSRTRNNEQFF
len: 15; abundance: few; v_gene: TRBV19; j_gene: TRBJ1-3; d_gene: NA; CDR3nt: TGTGCCAGTATGGGGGCACAGGGAAGGGAAAACACCATATATTTT; CDR3aa: CASMGAQGRENTIYF
len: 15; abundance: NA; v_gene: TRBV14; j_gene: TRBJ2-5; d_gene: TRBD1; CDR3nt: TGTGCCAGCAGCCCGGGACAGATATTCCAAGAGACCCAGTACTTC; CDR3aa: CASSPGQIFQETQYF
len: 13; abundance: NA; v_gene: TRBV30; j_gene: TRBJ1-5; d_gene: NA; CDR3nt: TGTGCCTGGGATCAGGGGAGCGGTGGGCCCCAGCATTTT; CDR3aa: CAWDQGSGGPQHF
len: 14; abundance: NA; v_gene: TRBV5-1; j_gene: TRBJ1-2; d_gene: NA; CDR3nt: TGCGCCAGCAGCCTAGACAGGACTAACTATGGCTACACCTTC; CDR3aa: CASSLDRTNYGYTF
len: 14; abundance: NA; v_gene: TRBV19; j_gene: TRBJ1-3; d_gene: NA; CDR3nt: TGTGCCAGTAGTAGCGGTGACGGTGGAAACACCATATATTTT; CDR3aa: CASSSGDGGNTIYF
len: 12; abundance: NA; v_gene: TRBV12-3/TRBV12-4; j_gene: TRBJ1-2; d_gene: NA; CDR3nt: TGTGCCAGCAGTAAGGAGGGAAAGGGCTACACCTTC; CDR3aa: CASSKEGKGYTF
len: 15; abundance: once; v_gene: TRBV5-1; j_gene: TRBJ2-6; d_gene: TRBD1; CDR3nt: TGCGCCAGCAGCCAAACAGGGGTTGGGGCCAACGTCCTGACTTTC; CDR3aa: CASSQTGVGANVLTF
len: 13; abundance: NA; v_gene: TRBV29-1; j_gene: TRBJ2-5; d_gene: TRBD1; CDR3nt: TGCAGCGCCCCGGGACAGGGGAGGGAGACCCAGTACTTC; CDR3aa: CSAPGQGRETQYF
len: 12; abundance: NA; v_gene: TRBV30; j_gene: TRBJ1-1; d_gene: TRBD1; CDR3nt: TGTGCCTGGAGCAGGGGGCTTACTGAAGCTTTCTTT; CDR3aa: CAWSRGLTEAFF